This note documents a single T cell receptor beta chain sequence. The data stem from a study of blood T cell repertoires in COVID-19. Study details: Sources were T cells, B-cell-depleted T cells, or PBMCs; the material itself was cDNA or gDNA.

Those who participated ranged in age from about 18 to 89 years and resided in 20 to 25 US areas. Recovery meant two consecutive negative NP/OP PCR tests, professional clearance, or resolved symptoms. This table comes from immunoSEQ multiplex PCR, and its TCRdb copy is limited to in-frame clones, with some not included. The data show 110,000 to 150,000 clones, around 80% seen once. This CDR3 contains 14 residues. Germline V gene lookup returns CDR1 MNHEY and CDR2 SVGAGI. V lost 7 bases, J lost 0 bases, and 12 bases lay in between. Sequenced: PBMCs or T cells enriched from blood (not recorded which). The origin of this receptor is a woman aged 45-60 years who had recovered from COVID-19. This rearrangement joins TRBV6-5 to TRBJ1-1; D is undetermined. CDR3 bases: TGTGCCAGCACCCTTGATTACATGAACACTGAAGCTTTCTTT. Amino acid sequence: CASTLDYMNTEAFF.